This is a list of T cell receptor beta chains from one sample in a study of shared clonotypes between healthy human individuals. Clones were sequenced by immunoSEQ multiplex PCR, and TCRdb holds only the in-frame ones, with some missing. There are roughly 2,300,000 clones in the sample; approximately 90% occur only once, and approximately 0.41% lies in the top ten. Specimen: naive CD4+ T cells from PBMCs. The receptors were sampled from a man aged 18 to 35 in good health. Some clones in this sample may be carry-over from other donors' samples. Both conserved end residues are part of each CDR3. The D gene is left open where the match is weak. Clone size appears in some rows only: once, few, many, or a class for an expanded clone.

J: TRBJ2-2
V: TRBV5-1
size: .
length: 16
D: .
DNA: TGCGCCAGCAGCGTAAGACAGGCCGAGGGTACCGGGGAGCTGTTTTTT
CDR3: CASSVRQAEGTGELFF

J: TRBJ1-5
V: TRBV7-2
size: .
length: 16
D: .
DNA: TGTGCCAGCAGCTTACGGGTCGGGGGGGAAGATCAGCCCCAGCATTTT
CDR3: CASSLRVGGEDQPQHF

J: TRBJ2-2
V: TRBV2
size: .
length: 14
D: .
DNA: TGTGCCAGCAGCGGAAGGGTGGGCACCGGGGAGCTGTTTTTT
CDR3: CASSGRVGTGELFF

J: TRBJ2-7
V: TRBV11-2
size: .
length: 15
D: TRBD1
DNA: TGTGCCAGCAGCTTAGAGACAGGGGGATCCTACGAGCAGTACTTC
CDR3: CASSLETGGSYEQYF

J: TRBJ2-1
V: TRBV5-1
size: .
length: 19
D: .
DNA: TGCGCCAGCAACCCCGGGGGACAGGGTCTAGCGGGACGCCTCGGTGAGCAGTTCTTC
CDR3: CASNPGGQGLAGRLGEQFF

J: TRBJ2-7
V: TRBV6-5
size: .
length: 14
D: TRBD1
DNA: TGTGCCAGCAGTCACAGACAGGGGTCCTACGAGCAGTACTTC
CDR3: CASSHRQGSYEQYF

J: TRBJ2-3
V: TRBV5-1
size: .
length: 17
D: TRBD2
DNA: TGCGCCAGCAGCGCGGAACTAGCGGGAGGTGGCACAGATACGCAGTATTTT
CDR3: CASSAELAGGGTDTQYF

J: TRBJ1-1
V: TRBV15
size: few
length: 14
D: TRBD1
DNA: TGTGCCACATCCACAGGGGGCGTAAACACTGAAGCTTTCTTT
CDR3: CATSTGGVNTEAFF

J: TRBJ2-1
V: TRBV9
size: .
length: 16
D: .
DNA: TGTGCCAGCAGCGTAGCTGGCGGGGTCATCTACAATGAGCAGTTCTTC
CDR3: CASSVAGGVIYNEQFF

J: TRBJ1-2
V: TRBV27
size: .
length: 14
D: .
DNA: TGTGCCAGCAGCTTTGGGGCCGGGGAAAATGGCTACACCTTC
CDR3: CASSFGAGENGYTF

J: TRBJ2-2
V: TRBV10-3
size: .
length: 15
D: TRBD1
DNA: TGTGCCATCAGTAGGGGGACAGCGGTCTCCGGGGAGCTGTTTTTT
CDR3: CAISRGTAVSGELFF

J: TRBJ1-3
V: TRBV5-1
size: .
length: 16
D: .
DNA: TGCGCCAGCAGCTTGGGGGCGGGAAGCTCTGGAAACACCATATATTTT
CDR3: CASSLGAGSSGNTIYF

J: TRBJ2-5
V: TRBV5-1
size: .
length: 14
D: .
DNA: TGCGCCAGCAGCCTGGTGGGCAGCCAAGAGACCCAGTACTTC
CDR3: CASSLVGSQETQYF

J: TRBJ2-1
V: TRBV5-1
size: .
length: 16
D: TRBD2
DNA: TGCGCCAGCAGCTTGGCCCCGGGGGGCTCCTACAATGAGCAGTTCTTC
CDR3: CASSLAPGGSYNEQFF

J: TRBJ1-2
V: TRBV5-1
size: .
length: 14
D: TRBD1
DNA: TGCGCCAGCAGCCCCGGACAGGGGTCGAGCGGCTACACCTTC
CDR3: CASSPGQGSSGYTF

J: TRBJ2-1
V: TRBV5-4
size: once
length: 15
D: TRBD2
DNA: TGTGCCAGCAGCTCCCGGGAGGGGGGCTACAATGAGCAGTTCTTC
CDR3: CASSSREGGYNEQFF

J: TRBJ2-1
V: TRBV14
size: .
length: 13
D: TRBD2
DNA: TGTGCCAGCAGCCAAGATCTGGAGACTAGCCGGTTCTTC
CDR3: CASSQDLETSRFF

J: TRBJ2-3
V: TRBV5-1
size: .
length: 15
D: .
DNA: TGCGCCAGCAGCCTGGGACCGGCCGGCACAGATACGCAGTATTTT
CDR3: CASSLGPAGTDTQYF

J: TRBJ1-2
V: TRBV5-1
size: .
length: 13
D: .
DNA: TGCGCCAGCAGCCAGGACCCGAATGAAGGCTACACCTTC
CDR3: CASSQDPNEGYTF

J: TRBJ2-3
V: TRBV29-1
size: .
length: 14
D: .
DNA: TGCAGCGTTGGTAGCGGAGAGGACACAGATACGCAGTATTTT
CDR3: CSVGSGEDTDTQYF

J: TRBJ2-7
V: TRBV29-1
size: .
length: 15
D: TRBD2
DNA: TGCAGCGTTGAAACACTAGCGGGAGGGCCCTTCGAGCAGTACTTC
CDR3: CSVETLAGGPFEQYF

J: TRBJ1-4
V: TRBV7-2
size: .
length: 13
D: .
DNA: TGTGCCAGCAGCTTACCGGGACGGTTGGAACTGTTTTTT
CDR3: CASSLPGRLELFF

J: TRBJ2-7
V: TRBV7-2
size: .
length: 14
D: .
DNA: TGTGCCAGCAGCTTAGACCTAGCCTCCTACGAGCAGTACTTC
CDR3: CASSLDLASYEQYF

J: TRBJ2-5
V: TRBV18
size: .
length: 20
D: TRBD2
DNA: TGTGCCAGCTCACCACAGTCTAGCGGGACCGCAGCGGGGTTTCAAGAGACCCAGTACTTC
CDR3: CASSPQSSGTAAGFQETQYF

J: TRBJ2-7
V: TRBV7-9
size: .
length: 14
D: .
DNA: TGTGCCAGCAGCTTAGCGGGAGGTCCCTACGAGCAGTACTTC
CDR3: CASSLAGGPYEQYF

J: TRBJ1-1
V: TRBV2
size: .
length: 13
D: .
DNA: TGTGCCAGCAGTGAAGAAAGATGGCTTGAAGCTTTCTTT
CDR3: CASSEERWLEAFF